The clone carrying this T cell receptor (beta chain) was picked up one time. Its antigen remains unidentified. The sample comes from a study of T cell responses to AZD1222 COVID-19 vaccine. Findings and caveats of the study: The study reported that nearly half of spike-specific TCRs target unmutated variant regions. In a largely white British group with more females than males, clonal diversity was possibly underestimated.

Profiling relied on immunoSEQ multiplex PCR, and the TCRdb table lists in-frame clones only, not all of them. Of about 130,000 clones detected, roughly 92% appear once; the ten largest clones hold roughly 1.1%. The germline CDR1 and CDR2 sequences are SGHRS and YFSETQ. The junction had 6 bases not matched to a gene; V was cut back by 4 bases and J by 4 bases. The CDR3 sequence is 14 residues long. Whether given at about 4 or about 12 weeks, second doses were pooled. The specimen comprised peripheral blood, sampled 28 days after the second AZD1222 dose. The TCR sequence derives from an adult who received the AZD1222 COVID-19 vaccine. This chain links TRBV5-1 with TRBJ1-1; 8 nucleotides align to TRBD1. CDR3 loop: CASSHRGEGTEAFF. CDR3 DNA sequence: TGCGCCAGCAGCCACAGGGGGGAGGGCACTGAAGCTTTCTTT.